The sequence of this T cell receptor beta chain was determined in a study of T cell repertoires in cytomegalovirus infection. Overall study: CMV infection and matching HLA type were both indicated by public TCR beta signatures.

Germline assignment: CDR1 ENHRY and CDR2 SYGVKD. The length of the CDR3 is 13 residues. Trimming took off 2 bases at V and 3 bases at J, with 7 bases between the two ends. At least ten counts were recorded for this clonotype. The antigen is unknown. TCRdb reanalysed the reads using MiXCR and keeps one entry per CDR3 protein. Of 310,000 or so distinct CDR3 sequences listed, under 20% are singletons. Broader study findings: Carriers of CMV plus the relevant HLA were identified by cumulative public TCR beta family frequency.

The source material was PBMCs. This TCR was sampled from a human donor in good health (CMV status not recorded). Some clones in this sample may be carry-over from other donors' samples. The chain carries TRBV10-3 and TRBJ2-5, with a tentative D call TRBD1 (6 bases). CDR3 coding DNA: TGTGCCATCAGTGAGACAGGGAAAGAGACCCAGTACTTC. Amino acids: CAISETGKETQYF.